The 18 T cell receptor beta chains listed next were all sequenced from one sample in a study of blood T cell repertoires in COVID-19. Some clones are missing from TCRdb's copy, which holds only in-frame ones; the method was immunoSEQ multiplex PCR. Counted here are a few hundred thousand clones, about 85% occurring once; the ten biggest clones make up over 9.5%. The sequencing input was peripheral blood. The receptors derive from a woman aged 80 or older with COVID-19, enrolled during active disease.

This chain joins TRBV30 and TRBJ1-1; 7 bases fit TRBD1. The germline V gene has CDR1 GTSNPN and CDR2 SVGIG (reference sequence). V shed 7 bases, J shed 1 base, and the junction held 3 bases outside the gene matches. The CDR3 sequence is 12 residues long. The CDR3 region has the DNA TGTGCCTATAACAGGGGGAACACTGAAGCTTTCTTT. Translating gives CAYNRGNTEAFF.

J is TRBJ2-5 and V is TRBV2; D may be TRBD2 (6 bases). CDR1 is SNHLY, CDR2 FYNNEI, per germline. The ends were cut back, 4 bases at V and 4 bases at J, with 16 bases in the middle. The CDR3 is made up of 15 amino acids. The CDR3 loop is CASSVVGGSRETQYF. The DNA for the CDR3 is TGTGCCAGCAGTGTTGTGGGGGGATCAAGAGAGACCCAGTACTTC.

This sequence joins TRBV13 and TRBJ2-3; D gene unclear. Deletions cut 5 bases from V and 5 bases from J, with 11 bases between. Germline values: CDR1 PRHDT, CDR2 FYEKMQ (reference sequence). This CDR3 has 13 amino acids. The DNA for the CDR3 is TGTGCCAGCAGCCCCCGCGATGGAGATACGCAGTATTTT. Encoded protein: CASSPRDGDTQYF. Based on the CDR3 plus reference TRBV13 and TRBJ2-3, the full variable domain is AAGVIQSPRHLIKEKRETATLKCYPIPRHDTVYWYQQGPGQDPQFLISFYEKMQSDKGSIPDRFSAQQFSDYHSELNMSSLELGDSALYFCASSPRDGDTQYFGPGTRLTVL.

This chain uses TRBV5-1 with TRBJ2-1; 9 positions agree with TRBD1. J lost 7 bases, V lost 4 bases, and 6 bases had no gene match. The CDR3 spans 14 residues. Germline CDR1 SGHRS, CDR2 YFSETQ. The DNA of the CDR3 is TGCGCCAGCAGCGTGGGACAGGGTAGTAATGAGCAGTTCTTC. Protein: CASSVGQGSNEQFF.

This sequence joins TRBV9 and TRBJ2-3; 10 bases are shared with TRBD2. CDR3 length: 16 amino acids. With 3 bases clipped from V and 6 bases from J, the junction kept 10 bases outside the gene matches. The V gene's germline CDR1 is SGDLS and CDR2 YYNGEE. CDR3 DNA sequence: TGTGCCAGCAGCGACGGAAGCGGGGGGGCTAAGGATACGCAGTATTTT. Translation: CASSDGSGGAKDTQYF.

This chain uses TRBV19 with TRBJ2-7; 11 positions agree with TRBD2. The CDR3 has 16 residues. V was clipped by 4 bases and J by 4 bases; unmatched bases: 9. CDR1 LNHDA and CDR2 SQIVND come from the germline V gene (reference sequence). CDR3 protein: CASSTRTSGPSYEQYV. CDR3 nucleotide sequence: TGTGCCAGTAGTACCCGGACTAGCGGGCCATCTTACGAGCAGTACGTC.

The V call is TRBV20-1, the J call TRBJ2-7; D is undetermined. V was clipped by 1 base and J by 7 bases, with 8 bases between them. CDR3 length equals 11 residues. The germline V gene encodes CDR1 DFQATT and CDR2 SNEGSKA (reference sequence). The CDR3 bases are TGCAGTGCTAGAGGAGTTACGGAGCAGTACGTC. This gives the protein CSARGVTEQYV.

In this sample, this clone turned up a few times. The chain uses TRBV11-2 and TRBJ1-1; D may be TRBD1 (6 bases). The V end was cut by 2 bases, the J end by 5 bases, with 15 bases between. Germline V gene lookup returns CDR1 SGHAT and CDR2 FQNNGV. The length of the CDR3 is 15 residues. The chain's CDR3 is CASSLSAGGGTEAFF. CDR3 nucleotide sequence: TGTGCCAGCAGCTTATCCGCGGGGGGCGGGACTGAAGCTTTCTTT. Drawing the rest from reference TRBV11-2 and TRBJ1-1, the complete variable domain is EAGVAQSPRYKIIEKRQSVAFWCNPISGHATLYWYQQILGQGPKLLIQFQNNGVVDDSQLPKDRFSAERLKGVDSTLKIQPAKLEDSAVYLCASSLSAGGGTEAFFGQGTRLTVV.

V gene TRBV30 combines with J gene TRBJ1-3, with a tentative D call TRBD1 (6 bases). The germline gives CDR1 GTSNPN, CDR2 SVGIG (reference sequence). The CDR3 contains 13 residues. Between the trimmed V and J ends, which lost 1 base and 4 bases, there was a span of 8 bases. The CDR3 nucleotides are TGTGCCTGGAGTGCCGGGACAGGAAACACCATATATTTT. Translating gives CAWSAGTGNTIYF.

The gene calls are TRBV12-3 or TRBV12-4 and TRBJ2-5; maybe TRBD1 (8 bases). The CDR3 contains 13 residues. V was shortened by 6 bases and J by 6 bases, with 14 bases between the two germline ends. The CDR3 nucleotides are TGTGCCAGCAGCCACAGGGGGGGGAAGACCCAGTACTTC. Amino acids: CASSHRGGKTQYF.

As DNA, the CDR3 is TGTGCCAGCAGCTTAGCGGGAGGATCACCCCTCCACTTT. Translated: CASSLAGGSPLHF. The chain couples TRBV7-8 to TRBJ1-6; the D is unclear. The CDR3 is made up of 13 amino acids. Per germline, CDR1 SGHVS and CDR2 FQNEAQ. The V and J ends lost 0 bases and 10 bases respectively, with 7 bases between them. Full variable domain (rest looked up from reference TRBV7-8 and TRBJ1-6): GAGVSQSPRYKVAKRGQDVALRCDPISGHVSLFWYQQALGQGPEFLTYFQNEAQLDKSGLPSDRFFAERPEGSVSTLKIQRTQQEDSAVYLCASSLAGGSPLHFGNGTRLTVT.

As DNA, the CDR3 is TGTGCCAGCACCGGGCGGTTCGGGACAGGCGAGAATCCTGGGGAGCAGTTCTTC. Translation: CASTGRFGTGENPGEQFF. This sequence joins TRBV3-1 (or the pseudogene TRBV3-2) and TRBJ2-1; TRBD1 matches 8 bases. The CDR3 sequence is 18 residues long. Germline V gene sequence: CDR1 LGHDT, CDR2 YNNKEL (reference sequence). The J segment lost 10 bases and the V segment lost 7 bases, leaving 24 bases of the junction unmatched.

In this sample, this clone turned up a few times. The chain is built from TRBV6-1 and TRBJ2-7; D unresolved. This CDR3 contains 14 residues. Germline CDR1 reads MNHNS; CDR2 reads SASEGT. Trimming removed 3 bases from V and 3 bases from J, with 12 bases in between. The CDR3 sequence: CASSDPTDHYEQYV. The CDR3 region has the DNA TGTGCCAGCAGTGACCCCACAGACCACTACGAGCAGTACGTC.

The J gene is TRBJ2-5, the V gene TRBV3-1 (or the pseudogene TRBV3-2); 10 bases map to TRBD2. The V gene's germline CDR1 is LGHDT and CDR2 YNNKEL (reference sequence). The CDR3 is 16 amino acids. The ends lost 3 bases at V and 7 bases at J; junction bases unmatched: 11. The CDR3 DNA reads TGTGCCAGCAGCCAGTTTTTAGCGGGGGGCCGCCGGACCCAGTACTTC. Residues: CASSQFLAGGRRTQYF.

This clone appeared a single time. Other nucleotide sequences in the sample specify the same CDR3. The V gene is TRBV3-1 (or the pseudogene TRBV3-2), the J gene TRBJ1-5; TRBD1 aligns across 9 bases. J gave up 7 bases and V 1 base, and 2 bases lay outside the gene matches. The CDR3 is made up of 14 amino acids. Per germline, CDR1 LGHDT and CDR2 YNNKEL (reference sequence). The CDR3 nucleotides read TGTGCCAGCAGCCAAGGACAGGGGGGCCAGCCCCAGCATTTT. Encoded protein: CASSQGQGGQPQHF.

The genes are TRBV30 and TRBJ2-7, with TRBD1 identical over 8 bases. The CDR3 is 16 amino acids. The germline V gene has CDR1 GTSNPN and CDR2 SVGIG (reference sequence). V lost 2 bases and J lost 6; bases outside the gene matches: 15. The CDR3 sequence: CAWSFLLAGGLGEQYF. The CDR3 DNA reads TGTGCCTGGAGTTTCCTGTTGGCAGGGGGCCTTGGCGAGCAGTACTTC.

The DNA for the CDR3 is TGTGCCAGCAGTTACTCACCACTCGGCTCTGGAAACACCATATATTTT. Its translation is CASSYSPLGSGNTIYF. The chain uses TRBV6-5 and TRBJ1-3; D gene unclear. The CDR3 runs to 16 residues. The germline gives CDR1 MNHEY, CDR2 SVGAGI. Between the trimmed V and J ends, which lost 0 bases and 0 bases, there was a span of 9 bases.

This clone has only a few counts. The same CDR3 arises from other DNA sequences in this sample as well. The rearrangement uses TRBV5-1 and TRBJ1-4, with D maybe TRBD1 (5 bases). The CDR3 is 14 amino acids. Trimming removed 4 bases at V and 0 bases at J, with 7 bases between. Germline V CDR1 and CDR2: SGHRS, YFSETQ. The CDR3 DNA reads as TGCGCCAGCAGCCCAGGGACAACTAATGAAAAACTGTTTTTT. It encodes CASSPGTTNEKLFF.